The clone carrying this TCR beta chain came up once. The CDR3 extends over 13 amino acids. Germline V lookup: CDR1 MNHNS, CDR2 SASEGT. The V segment lost 7 bases and the J segment 4 bases; nucleotides outside the gene matches: 7. These data originate in a study of OX40 agonist ivuxolimab in advanced cancers. Assay: immunoSEQ multiplex PCR; the TCRdb copy retains only in-frame clones and omits some. The data contain around 62,000 clones, about 90% of them seen just once; the ten biggest clones take up around 0.33%. This clonotype was obtained from an adult with an advanced solid tumor such as melanoma, head and neck, liver or kidney cancer. V and J are TRBV6-1 and TRBJ2-7; 7 bases fit TRBD2. The material sequenced was CD4+ or CD8+ T cells sorted from blood, taken in a trial of the OX40 agonist ivuxolimab. The CDR3 nucleotides are TGTGCCAGCATGGGCGGGAGCTGGTACGAGCAGTACTTC. Amino acids: CASMGGSWYEQYF.